The 31 T cell receptor beta chains reported below all come from one sample, sequenced in a study of blood T cell repertoires in COVID-19. Clones were read by immunoSEQ multiplex PCR, and TCRdb kept only the in-frame ones, dropping some. The sample has tens of thousands of clones; roughly 80% are singletons. The source material was peripheral blood. These receptors all stem from a woman aged 55 to 70 with acute or convalescent COVID-19.

Here the CDR3 reads CASSQFTGAYTEAFF. DNA of the CDR3: TGTGCCAGCAGCCAATTCACAGGGGCGTACACTGAAGCTTTCTTT. This sequence joins TRBV14 and TRBJ1-1, with 7 bases identical to TRBD1. From germline, CDR1 is SGHDN and CDR2 FVKESK. This CDR3 contains 15 residues. Germline trimming cut 2 bases from V and 3 bases from J; bases unmatched to any gene: 6.

The genes are TRBV5-1 and TRBJ2-1; possibly TRBD1 for D (6 bases). Germline V CDR1 and CDR2: SGHRS, YFSETQ. Trimming pared 0 bases from V and 5 bases from J, leaving 6 bases between. The CDR3 is 13 residues long. Here the CDR3 DNA reads TGCGCCAGCAGCTTGGGGACAGACAATGAGCAGTTCTTC. This gives the protein CASSLGTDNEQFF.

This clone has only a few counts. The chain uses TRBV6-6 and TRBJ1-5; the match to TRBD1 covers 7 bases. The V and J ends lost 6 bases and 3 bases, in that order; junction bases with no gene match: 8. CDR1 and CDR2 from the germline V gene are MNHNY and SVGAGI (reference sequence). The CDR3 runs 15 residues. The CDR3 is CASSPLGTVNQPQHF. CDR3 DNA sequence: TGTGCCAGCAGCCCTCTGGGGACAGTCAATCAGCCCCAGCATTTT.

The rearrangement uses TRBV5-4 and TRBJ1-1, with D maybe TRBD1 (5 bases). V lost 2 bases, J lost 1 base, and 18 bases lay in between. CDR1 is SGHNT and CDR2 is YYREEE in the germline V gene (reference sequence). The CDR3 runs 17 residues. The DNA of the CDR3 is TGTGCCAGCAGCTTTCCCGGGCCAAAAGGGGCGAACACTGAAGCTTTCTTT. Its translation: CASSFPGPKGANTEAFF.

J is TRBJ1-2 and V is TRBV3-1 (or the pseudogene TRBV3-2), with D uncertain. V lost 0 bases and J lost 4, with 9 bases in between. The CDR3 runs 14 residues. Germline V lookup: CDR1 LGHDT, CDR2 YNNKEL (reference sequence). In DNA, the CDR3 is TGTGCCAGCAGCCAAGATTCTAGACTCTATGGCTACACCTTC. Protein: CASSQDSRLYGYTF.

This clone was seen just once. The V call is TRBV5-1, the J call TRBJ2-2; TRBD2 matches 12 bases. CDR3 size: 18 residues. V lost 4 bases and J lost 1; bases outside the gene matches: 8. From germline, CDR1 is SGHRS and CDR2 YFSETQ. DNA of the CDR3: TGCGCCAGCAGCCCCTCTAGCGGGGGGGCCTGGAACACCGGGGAGCTGTTTTTT. This translates into CASSPSSGGAWNTGELFF.

Written as DNA, the CDR3 is TGTGCCAGCAGAGACAGGGCCAGCAATCAGCCCCAGCATTTT. It yields the protein CASRDRASNQPQHF. The rearrangement joins TRBV6-5 to TRBJ1-5, with 7 bases fitting TRBD1. J gave up 1 base and V 6 bases, and 3 bases lay outside the gene matches. The germline gives CDR1 MNHEY, CDR2 SVGAGI. There are 14 residues in the CDR3.

The chain links TRBV30 to TRBJ2-2; 10 positions match TRBD1. Germline-derived CDR1 and CDR2 are GTSNPN and SVGIG (reference sequence). The V segment lost 1 base and the J segment 5 bases; nucleotides outside the gene matches: 4. The CDR3 sequence is 15 residues long. The CDR3 DNA follows: TGTGCCTGGAGTGGGTTGGGACAGGGGACCGGGGAGCTGTTTTTT. Translating gives CAWSGLGQGTGELFF.

The V and J genes are TRBV7-2 and TRBJ1-2, with TRBD1 as a possible D gene (5 bases). The CDR3 is 13 amino acids. Looked up from germline, CDR1 is SGHTA and CDR2 is FQGNSA. The V gene lost 1 base and the J gene lost 8 bases, with 11 bases spanning the gap. The CDR3 region is CASSLGWGGGYTF. DNA of the CDR3: TGTGCCAGCAGCTTAGGCTGGGGCGGAGGCTACACCTTC.

The sample holds a few counts of this clone. The chain uses TRBV11-2 and TRBJ1-5, with 7 nucleotides matching TRBD1. Germline CDR1 and CDR2: SGHAT and FQNNGV. J was trimmed by 6 bases and V by 0 bases; bases with no gene match: 2. The CDR3 loop spans 14 amino acids. The CDR3 sequence: CASSLEGGRQPQHF. The CDR3 nucleotides are TGTGCCAGCAGCTTAGAAGGGGGCCGTCAGCCCCAGCATTTT. The whole variable domain, remainder taken from reference TRBV11-2 and TRBJ1-5, is EAGVAQSPRYKIIEKRQSVAFWCNPISGHATLYWYQQILGQGPKLLIQFQNNGVVDDSQLPKDRFSAERLKGVDSTLKIQPAKLEDSAVYLCASSLEGGRQPQHFGDGTRLSIL.

The CDR3 region is CASSYSRTGETEAFF. The CDR3 DNA reads as TGTGCCAGCAGTTACTCTAGGACAGGGGAAACTGAAGCTTTCTTT. The chain combines TRBV6-5 with TRBJ1-1, with 9 positions matching TRBD1. Germline CDR1 reads MNHEY; CDR2 reads SVGAGI. Germline trimming cut 0 bases from V and 5 bases from J; bases unmatched to any gene: 4. The CDR3 runs to 15 residues.

This clone was observed once. The V call is TRBV10-3, the J call TRBJ1-5; D might be TRBD1 (5 bases). This CDR3 spans 15 amino acids. V was cut by 0 bases and J by 4 bases, with 10 bases left in between. Germline assignment: CDR1 ENHRY and CDR2 SYGVKD. As DNA, the CDR3 is TGTGCCATCAGTGAGTCAGGGGAACCAAATCAGCCCCAGCATTTT. Translation: CAISESGEPNQPQHF.

The gene calls are TRBV7-3 and TRBJ2-1; 10 nucleotides agree with TRBD2. V was clipped by 2 bases and J by 4 bases; unmatched bases: 8. The CDR3 consists of 17 residues. Germline assignment: CDR1 SGHTA and CDR2 FQGTGA. The CDR3 coding sequence is TGTGCCAGCAGCTTACACCCAGCGGGGGGGCCGTACAATGAGCAGTTCTTC. It encodes CASSLHPAGGPYNEQFF.

The chain is built from TRBV19 and TRBJ2-1, with no clear D. Germline loops: CDR1 LNHDA, CDR2 SQIVND (reference sequence). V lost 5 bases, J lost 6 bases, and 14 bases lay in between. The CDR3 is made up of 14 amino acids. The CDR3 reads CASSPAVRANEQFF. The CDR3 DNA sequence: TGTGCCAGTAGTCCTGCGGTCAGAGCCAATGAGCAGTTCTTC.

On this clone itself: The junction and the germline gene differ at one end; a read error may be behind it. The CDR3 bases are TGTGCCAGCTCAAACCTCCTGGCAGGGGCATTGGATTTT. Amino acid sequence: CASSNLLAGALDF. The chain uses TRBV18 and TRBJ1-3; the D gene is possibly TRBD1 (6 bases). From germline, CDR1 is KGHSH and CDR2 LQKENI. This CDR3 spans 13 amino acids.

V gene TRBV20-1 combines with J gene TRBJ1-6; D is undetermined. The CDR3 is 13 amino acids. With 3 bases removed from V and 7 bases from J, the gap between germline ends came to 10 bases. Germline V lookup: CDR1 DFQATT, CDR2 SNEGSKA (reference sequence). DNA of the CDR3: TGCAGTGCTAGTCGGGATTGGAATTCACCCCTCCACTTT. Amino acid sequence: CSASRDWNSPLHF.

V usage is TRBV6-2 or TRBV6-3 and J usage is TRBJ2-7; D ambiguous. The ends were cut back, 2 bases at V and 2 bases at J, with 7 bases in the middle. CDR1 and CDR2 from the germline V gene are MNHEY and SVGEGT. The length of the CDR3 is 13 residues. CDR3 loop: CASSYPFPYEQYF. The CDR3 DNA reads TGTGCCAGCAGTTACCCGTTCCCCTACGAGCAGTACTTC.

In nucleotides, the CDR3 is TGCGCCAGCAGCAGGGACAGGGAAGAGACCCAGTACTTC. Its protein is CASSRDREETQYF. V is TRBV4-1 and J is TRBJ2-5; 9 bases line up with TRBD1. The V gene end was trimmed by 5 bases and the J gene end by 3 bases; junction bases not matched to a gene: 1. CDR1 is MGHRA and CDR2 is YSYEKL in the germline V gene. This CDR3 spans 13 amino acids.

This clone was observed at least ten times. The CDR3 bases are TGTGCCAGTAGTACCGACAGGGGGTGGGAAAATGGCTACACCTTC. The encoded protein is CASSTDRGWENGYTF. The chain carries TRBV19 and TRBJ1-2; TRBD1 agrees at 9 bases. CDR1 is LNHDA and CDR2 is SQIVND in the germline V gene (reference sequence). V shed 4 bases and J 6 bases; nucleotides not matched to a gene: 9. CDR3 length: 15 residues.

This chain uses TRBV9 with TRBJ1-1; 9 nucleotides match TRBD1. Losses at the gene ends were 4 bases for V and 8 bases for J; bases not matched to a gene: 15. The CDR3 runs to 16 residues. In germline, CDR1 is SGDLS, CDR2 YYNGEE. The CDR3 region is CASSYHPGGTGNEAFF. The CDR3 nucleotides are TGTGCCAGCAGCTACCACCCAGGGGGGACAGGGAACGAAGCTTTCTTT.

The chain is built from TRBV18 and TRBJ2-3; TRBD2 agrees at 8 bases. Trimming cost V 4 bases and J 3 bases; bases outside gene matches: 6. The CDR3 totals 15 residues. Germline V CDR1 and CDR2: KGHSH, LQKENI. CDR3 sequence reads: CASSQDKRGTDTQYF. The DNA of the CDR3 is TGTGCCAGCTCACAAGATAAGCGGGGGACAGATACGCAGTATTTT. The full variable domain, its missing parts supplied by reference TRBV18 and TRBJ2-3, is NAGVMQNPRHLVRRRGQEARLRCSPMKGHSHVYWYRQLPEEGLKFMVYLQKENIIDESGMPKERFSAEFPKEGPSILRIQQVVRGDSAAYFCASSQDKRGTDTQYFGPGTRLTVL.

DNA of the CDR3: TGTGCCAGCAGCTTGGGAGGACAGCTAATTAATGAGCAGTTCTTC. As protein: CASSLGGQLINEQFF. This chain connects TRBV5-4 to TRBJ2-1, with a weak D call TRBD1 (6 bases). The germline V and J ends were trimmed by 0 bases and 7 bases, with 14 bases remaining between them. Germline lookup yields CDR1 SGHNT and CDR2 YYREEE (reference sequence). The length of the CDR3 is 15 residues.

This clone occurred once. As DNA, the CDR3 is TGTGCCAGCAGCCGCGGGACCAATTCCTACAATGAGCAGTTCTTC. It translates to CASSRGTNSYNEQFF. The J gene is TRBJ2-1, the V gene TRBV3-1 (or the pseudogene TRBV3-2); D perhaps matches TRBD2 (6 bases). Germline-derived CDR1 and CDR2 are LGHDT and YNNKEL (reference sequence). Trimming removed 4 bases from V and 1 base from J, with 11 bases in between. The CDR3 is 15 residues long.

CDR3 bases: TGTGCCAGCAGCGCTCCGACTAGCGGCTTCTTCAGCAATGAGCAGTTCTTC. It is translated as CASSAPTSGFFSNEQFF. V is TRBV9 and J is TRBJ2-1; 9 bases are a match to TRBD2. This CDR3 comprises 17 residues. Germline trimming cut 3 bases from V and 6 bases from J; bases unmatched to any gene: 13. Germline CDR1 SGDLS, CDR2 YYNGEE.

The chain employs TRBV5-6 and TRBJ2-1, with TRBD1 identical over 8 bases. V gave up 1 base and J gave up 3 bases; unmatched junction bases: 0. Germline loops: CDR1 SGHDT, CDR2 YYEEEE. The CDR3 is 14 amino acids. CDR3 in amino acids: CASSLTGGYNEQFF. CDR3 in DNA: TGTGCCAGCAGCTTGACAGGGGGCTACAATGAGCAGTTCTTC.

This sequence joins TRBV2 and TRBJ1-1; 10 positions match TRBD1. CDR1 and CDR2 from the germline V gene are SNHLY and FYNNEI. The V and J ends lost 0 bases and 10 bases, in that order; junction bases with no gene match: 11. The CDR3 is made up of 16 amino acids. CDR3 bases: TGTGCCAGCAGTGAAGCGCTTCTGGGGACAGGGGTTGGAGCTTTCTTT. Its protein product is CASSEALLGTGVGAFF.

As for this clone: Given the absence of the conserved phenylalanine or tryptophan at the CDR3 end, a read error is likely. The limits of the CDR3 on the DNA are not certain, so only TCRdb's listed CDR3 is given. V usage is TRBV11-2 and J usage is TRBJ2-7; the listed D gene, TRBD2, was not tested against the DNA. Ends included, the CDR3 has 14 residues. CDR1 and CDR2 (germline): SGHAT, FQNNGV. This CDR3 is CASSGLSDGTAQRS.

CDR3: CASSEPGLTDTQYF. Here the CDR3 DNA reads TGTGCCAGCAGTGAGCCGGGACTCACAGATACGCAGTATTTT. This chain joins TRBV6-1 and TRBJ2-3, with a possible D match to TRBD2 (6 bases). With 3 bases removed from V and 2 bases from J, the gap between germline ends came to 9 bases. Germline V gene data show CDR1 as MNHNS and CDR2 as SASEGT. This CDR3 is 14 amino acids long.

The CDR3 DNA reads as TGTGCCAGCAGCGCGACAGGGTATAGCAATCAGCCCCAGCATTTT. This encodes CASSATGYSNQPQHF. J is TRBJ1-5 and V is TRBV7-2; TRBD1 matches at 7 bases. V lost 5 bases, J lost 0 bases, and 4 bases stayed unmatched. CDR1 and CDR2 (germline): SGHTA, FQGNSA. CDR3 length: 15 amino acids. The whole variable domain, remainder taken from reference TRBV7-2 and TRBJ1-5, is GAGVSQSPSNKVTEKGKDVELRCDPISGHTALYWYRQSLGQGLEFLIYFQGNSAPDKSGLPSDRFSAERTGGSVSTLTIQRTQQEDSAVYLCASSATGYSNQPQHFGDGTRLSIL.

V is TRBV10-3 and J is TRBJ1-2, with 7 bases matching TRBD1. Germline CDR1 reads ENHRY; CDR2 reads SYGVKD. The V gene end was trimmed by 7 bases and the J gene end by 7 bases; junction bases not matched to a gene: 15. The CDR3 is 15 amino acids. The CDR3 coding sequence is TGTGCCATCACTGAAGCGATAGACAGGGCTGGTGGCTACACCTTC. This encodes CAITEAIDRAGGYTF.

This chain links TRBV20-1 with TRBJ1-1, with TRBD1 as a possible D gene (5 bases). Germline-derived CDR1 and CDR2 are DFQATT and SNEGSKA (reference sequence). The V gene lost 7 bases and the J gene lost 1 base, with 7 bases spanning the gap. The CDR3 length is 11 residues. This chain's CDR3 is CSGQPNTEAFF. The CDR3, as DNA: TGCAGTGGACAGCCGAACACTGAAGCTTTCTTT.